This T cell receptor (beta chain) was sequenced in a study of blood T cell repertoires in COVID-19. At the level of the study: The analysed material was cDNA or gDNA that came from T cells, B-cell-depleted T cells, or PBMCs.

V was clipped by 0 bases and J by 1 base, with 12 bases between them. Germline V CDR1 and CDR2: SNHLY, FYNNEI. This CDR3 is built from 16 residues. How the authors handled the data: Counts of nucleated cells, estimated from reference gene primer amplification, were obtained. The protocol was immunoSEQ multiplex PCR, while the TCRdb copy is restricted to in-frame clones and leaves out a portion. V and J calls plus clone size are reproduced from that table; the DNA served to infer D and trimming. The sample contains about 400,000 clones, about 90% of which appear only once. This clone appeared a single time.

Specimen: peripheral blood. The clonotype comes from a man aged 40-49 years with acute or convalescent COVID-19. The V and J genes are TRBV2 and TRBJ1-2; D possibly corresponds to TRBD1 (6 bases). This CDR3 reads CASSEASRTVNYGYTF. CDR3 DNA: TGTGCCAGCAGTGAAGCGTCAAGGACAGTTAACTATGGCTACACCTTC.